This T cell receptor (beta chain) originates from a study of shared clonotypes between healthy human individuals. As for this clone: The antigen remains undetermined.

Study findings and constraints: Limited genetic and exposure-history diversity came from having few donors.

CDR1 is SGDLS, CDR2 YYNGEE, per germline. Trimming left V 2 bases short and J 4 bases short, with 10 bases between. This CDR3 contains 14 residues. The authors split each subset's genomic DNA evenly across several immunoSEQ plates. Authors' processing steps: Filtering differed, since immunoSEQ gave only junction sequences and no quality scores. The table came from immunoSEQ multiplex PCR; TCRdb's copy has only in-frame clones and leaves some out. V, J and clone size derive from that table, while D and trimming were established from the DNA sequence. The sample carries 1,500,000 or so clones, approximately 96% recorded once.

The sequenced material came from naive CD4+ T cells sorted from blood. Subset noted: CD45RA+ positively selected. The receptor's source is a man between 25 and 39 years old in good health. The chain is built from TRBV9 and TRBJ2-1; D unclear. CDR3 DNA sequence: TGTGCCAGCAGCGTTGCAGCAAGATACAATGAGCAGTTCTTC. It codes for CASSVAARYNEQFF.